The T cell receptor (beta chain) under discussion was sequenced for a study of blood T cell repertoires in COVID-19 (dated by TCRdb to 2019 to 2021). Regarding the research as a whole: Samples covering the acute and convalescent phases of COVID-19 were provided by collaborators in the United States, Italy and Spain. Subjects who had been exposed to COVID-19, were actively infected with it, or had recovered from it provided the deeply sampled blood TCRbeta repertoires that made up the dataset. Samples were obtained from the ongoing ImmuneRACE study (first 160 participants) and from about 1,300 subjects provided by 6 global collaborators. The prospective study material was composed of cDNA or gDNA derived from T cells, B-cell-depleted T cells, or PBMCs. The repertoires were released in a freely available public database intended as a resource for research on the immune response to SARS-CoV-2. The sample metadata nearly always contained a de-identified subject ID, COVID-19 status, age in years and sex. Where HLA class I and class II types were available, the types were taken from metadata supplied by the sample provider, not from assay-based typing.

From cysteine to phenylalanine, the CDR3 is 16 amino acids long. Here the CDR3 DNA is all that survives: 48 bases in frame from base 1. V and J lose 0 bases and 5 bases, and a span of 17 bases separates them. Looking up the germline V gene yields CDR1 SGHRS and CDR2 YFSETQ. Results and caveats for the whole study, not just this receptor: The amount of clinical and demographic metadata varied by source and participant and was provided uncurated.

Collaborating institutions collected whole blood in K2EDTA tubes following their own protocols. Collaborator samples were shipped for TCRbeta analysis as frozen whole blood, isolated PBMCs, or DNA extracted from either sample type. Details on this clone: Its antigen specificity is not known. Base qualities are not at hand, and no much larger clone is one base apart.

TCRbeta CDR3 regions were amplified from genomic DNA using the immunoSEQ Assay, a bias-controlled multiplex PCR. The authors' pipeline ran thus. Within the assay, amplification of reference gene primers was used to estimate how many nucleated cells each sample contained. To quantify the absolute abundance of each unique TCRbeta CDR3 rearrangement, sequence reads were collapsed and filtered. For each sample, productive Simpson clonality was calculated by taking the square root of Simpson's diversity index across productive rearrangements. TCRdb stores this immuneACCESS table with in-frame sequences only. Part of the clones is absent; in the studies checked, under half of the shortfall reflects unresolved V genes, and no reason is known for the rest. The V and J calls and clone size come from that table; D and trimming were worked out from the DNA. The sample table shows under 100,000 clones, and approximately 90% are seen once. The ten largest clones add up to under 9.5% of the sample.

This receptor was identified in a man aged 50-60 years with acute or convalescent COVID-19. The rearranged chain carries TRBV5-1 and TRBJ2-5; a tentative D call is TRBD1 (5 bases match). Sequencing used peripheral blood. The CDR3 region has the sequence CASSLAGQGTVETQYF. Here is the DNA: TGCGCCAGCAGCTTGGCCGGCCAGGGTACGGTTGAGACCCAGTACTTC.